This T cell receptor (beta chain) was sequenced during a study of early T cells in non-severe SARS-CoV-2 infection. TCRdb reprocessed the 5' RACE reads with MiXCR, giving one entry per CDR3 protein. This repertoire shows over 90,000 distinct CDR3 sequences, over 10% found once; its top ten account for 6.2%. Germline CDR1 is DFQATT and CDR2 is SNEGSKA (reference sequence). This CDR3 is built from 15 residues. Trimming shortened V by 2 bases and J by 2 bases, and 15 bases separated the two germline ends. The sample consisted of whole blood. The chain recombines TRBV20-1 with TRBJ1-2; tentative D call: TRBD1 (5 bases). The source is an adult who was a healthcare worker with PCR-confirmed SARS-CoV-2 infection or an uninfected control (not recorded which). CDR3 loop: CSARRSGGWNYGYTF. CDR3 bases: TGCAGTGCTAGACGGTCGGGGGGGTGGAACTATGGCTACACCTTC.